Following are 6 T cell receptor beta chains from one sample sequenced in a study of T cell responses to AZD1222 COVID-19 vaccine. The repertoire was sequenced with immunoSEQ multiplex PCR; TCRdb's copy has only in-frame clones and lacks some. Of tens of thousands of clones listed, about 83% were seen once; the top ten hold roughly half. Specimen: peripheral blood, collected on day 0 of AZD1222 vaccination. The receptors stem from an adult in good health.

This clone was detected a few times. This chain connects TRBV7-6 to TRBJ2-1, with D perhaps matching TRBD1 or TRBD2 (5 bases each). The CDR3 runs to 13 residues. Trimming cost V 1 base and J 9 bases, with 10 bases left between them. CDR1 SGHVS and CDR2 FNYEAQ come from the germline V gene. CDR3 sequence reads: CASSLGGFAEQFF. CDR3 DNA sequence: TGTGCCAGCAGCTTAGGGGGGTTTGCTGAGCAGTTCTTC.

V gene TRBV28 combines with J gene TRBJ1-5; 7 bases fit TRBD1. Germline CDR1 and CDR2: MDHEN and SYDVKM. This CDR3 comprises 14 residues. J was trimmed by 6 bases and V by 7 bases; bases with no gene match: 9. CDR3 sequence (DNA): TGTGCCAGCACCCCACAGGGGTTAAGTCAGCCCCAGCATTTT. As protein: CASTPQGLSQPQHF.

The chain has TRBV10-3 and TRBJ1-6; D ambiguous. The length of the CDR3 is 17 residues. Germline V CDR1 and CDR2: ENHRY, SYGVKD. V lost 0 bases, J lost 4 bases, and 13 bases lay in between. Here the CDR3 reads CAISESRTPAYNSPLHF. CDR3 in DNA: TGTGCCATCAGTGAGTCCCGGACCCCGGCGTATAATTCACCCCTCCACTTT.

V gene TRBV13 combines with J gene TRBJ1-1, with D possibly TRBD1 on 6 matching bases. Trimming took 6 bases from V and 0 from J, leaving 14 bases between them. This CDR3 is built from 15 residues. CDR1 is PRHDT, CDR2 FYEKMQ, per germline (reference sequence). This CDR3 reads CASSQKGQMNTEAFF. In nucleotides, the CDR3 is TGTGCCAGCAGTCAGAAGGGACAAATGAACACTGAAGCTTTCTTT.

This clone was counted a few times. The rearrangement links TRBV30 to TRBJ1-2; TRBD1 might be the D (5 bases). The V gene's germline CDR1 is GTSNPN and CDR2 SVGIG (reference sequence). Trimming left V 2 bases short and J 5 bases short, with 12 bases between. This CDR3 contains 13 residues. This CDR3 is CAWSPQGPYGYTF. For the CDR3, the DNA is TGTGCCTGGAGTCCCCAGGGACCGTATGGCTACACCTTC. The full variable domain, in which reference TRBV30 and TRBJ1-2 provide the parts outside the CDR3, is SQTIHQWPATLVQPVGSPLSLECTVEGTSNPNLYWYRQAAGRGLQLLFYSVGIGQISSEVPQNLSASRPQDRQFILSSKKLLLSDSGFYLCAWSPQGPYGYTFGSGTRLTVV.

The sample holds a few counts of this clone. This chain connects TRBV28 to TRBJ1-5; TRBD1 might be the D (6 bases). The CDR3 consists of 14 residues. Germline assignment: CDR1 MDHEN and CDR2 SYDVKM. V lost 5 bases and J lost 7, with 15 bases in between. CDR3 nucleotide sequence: TGTGCCAGCAGTCCGTACAGGGCGGGACAGCCCCAGCATTTT. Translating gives CASSPYRAGQPQHF.